This TCR beta chain was observed in a study of shared clonotypes between healthy human individuals. General study results and limits: Among four donors, approximately 4.6% of naive CD4 clonotypes were found in common.

For this clone: The antigen remains undetermined.

Method: immunoSEQ multiplex PCR; TCRdb's copy keeps in-frame clones and lacks some. The data hold about 1 million clones, with under 80% observed a single time. From germline, CDR1 is SGHTA and CDR2 FQGNSA. J lost 5 bases, V lost 4 bases, and 7 bases had no gene match. The CDR3 extends over 14 amino acids. The receptor was derived from a man between 18 and 35 years old in good health. The specimen was memory CD4+ T cells sorted from blood. Subset of the sample: CD45RA-negative fraction. The chain recombines TRBV7-2 with TRBJ2-5, with 7 bases identical to TRBD1. CDR3 DNA sequence: TGTGCCAGCAGCTCTACAGGGGTTGGTGAGACCCAGTACTTC. Amino acids: CASSSTGVGETQYF.